This entry lists 18 T cell receptor beta chains sequenced from one sample in a study of cytomegalovirus exposure and HLA in healthy donors. Primers for the PCR totalled 60 Vbeta and 13 Jbeta. Here immunoSEQ multiplex PCR was the method, and the copy in TCRdb shows in-frame clones only, minus some. This sample has over 150,000 clones, with around 69% found just once. Sequenced material: PBMCs. The receptors here all came from a young woman in good health and CMV-seronegative.

The chain joins TRBV28 to TRBJ1-1; D might be TRBD1 (6 bases). Trimming cost V 1 base and J 7 bases, with 25 bases left between them. The germline V gene has CDR1 MDHEN and CDR2 SYDVKM. The length of the CDR3 is 18 residues. The DNA for the CDR3 is TGTGCCAGCAGTTTATTGGGGGGGGCGAAAAGGTCCCACCATGAAGCTTTCTTT. Translation: CASSLLGGAKRSHHEAFF.

This rearrangement joins TRBV6-1 to TRBJ2-1; TRBD1 matches at 8 bases. Germline loops: CDR1 MNHNS, CDR2 SASEGT. CDR3 length: 14 residues. Trimming at V came to 4 bases and at J to 8 bases, leaving 7 bases not matched to a gene. This CDR3 reads CASSALGQGDEQFF. The CDR3 nucleotides read TGTGCCAGCAGTGCACTCGGACAGGGTGATGAGCAGTTCTTC.

This clone has only one observation. The rearrangement joins TRBV19 to TRBJ1-2, with TRBD1 matching 7 bases. CDR3 size: 18 residues. Germline V lookup: CDR1 LNHDA, CDR2 SQIVND (reference sequence). V dropped 2 bases and J dropped 0; count of bases not matched to a gene: 12. The DNA for the CDR3 is TGTGCCAGTAGTATACCCTCGACAGGGACCTTAGCTAACTATGGCTACACCTTC. Translated: CASSIPSTGTLANYGYTF.

For the CDR3, the DNA is TGTGCCAGCTCACCAGGGCAGGATACGCTCTACGAGCAGTACTTC. As protein: CASSPGQDTLYEQYF. The V and J genes are TRBV18 and TRBJ2-7; D call uncertain. The V end was cut by 2 bases, the J end by 3 bases, with 14 bases between. The CDR3 is 15 amino acids. CDR1 and CDR2 (germline): KGHSH, LQKENI. Using reference TRBV18 and TRBJ2-7 for the parts outside the CDR3, the full variable domain is NAGVMQNPRHLVRRRGQEARLRCSPMKGHSHVYWYRQLPEEGLKFMVYLQKENIIDESGMPKERFSAEFPKEGPSILRIQQVVRGDSAAYFCASSPGQDTLYEQYFGPGTRLTVT.

The sample holds a few counts of this clone. This rearrangement joins TRBV15 to TRBJ2-1; TRBD2 matches 7 bases. Germline CDR1 is LNHNV and CDR2 is YYDKDF (reference sequence). The CDR3 is made up of 13 amino acids. The J segment lost 3 bases and the V segment lost 8 bases, leaving 4 bases of the junction unmatched. CDR3 in amino acids: CATARGNYNEQFF. The CDR3 bases are TGTGCCACCGCGCGGGGGAACTACAATGAGCAGTTCTTC.

The genes are TRBV6-5 and TRBJ1-2, with a possible D match to TRBD1 (6 bases). CDR3 length: 14 amino acids. CDR1 is MNHEY and CDR2 is SVGAGI in the germline V gene. V lost 2 bases to trimming and J lost 8 bases, with 15 bases between them. The CDR3 bases are TGTGCCAGCAGTTACGACGCTCAGGGGTACGGCTACACCTTC. Its translation is CASSYDAQGYGYTF.

This clone was picked up one time. The chain has TRBV28 and TRBJ2-2; 10 bases agree with TRBD1. The CDR3 has 15 amino acids. Trimming removed 6 bases from V and 6 bases from J; junction bases left unmatched: 7. Per the germline V gene, CDR1 is MDHEN and CDR2 is SYDVKM. The CDR3 reads CASSLTGTGAGELFF. The CDR3 DNA reads TGTGCCAGCAGCCTCACCGGGACAGGGGCCGGGGAGCTGTTTTTT.

The chain is built from TRBV29-1 and TRBJ1-2; D may be TRBD1 (5 bases). Trimming took 1 base from V and 7 from J, leaving 10 bases between them. Germline CDR1 SQVTM, CDR2 ANQGSEA. CDR3 length: 12 amino acids. The CDR3 coding sequence is TGCAGCGTTGAAGCGATGGGGCCTGGCTACACCTTC. The encoded protein is CSVEAMGPGYTF. Variable domain in full (rest from reference TRBV29-1 and TRBJ1-2): SAVISQKPSRDICQRGTSLTIQCQVDSQVTMMFWYRQQPGQSLTLIATANQGSEATYESGFVIDKFPISRPNLTFSTLTVSNMSPEDSSIYLCSVEAMGPGYTFGSGTRLTVV.

In DNA, the CDR3 is TGTGCCGGACAGGGTCACACTGAAGCTTTCTTT. Encoded protein: CAGQGHTEAFF. The chain couples TRBV6-5 to TRBJ1-1; 8 bases map to TRBD1. This CDR3 contains 11 residues. Germline assignment: CDR1 MNHEY and CDR2 SVGAGI. Trimming at V came to 11 bases and at J to 3 bases, leaving 2 bases not matched to a gene.

Only one count was recorded for this clone. V gene TRBV6-1 combines with J gene TRBJ1-3; D unclear. Trimming took 4 bases from V and 1 from J, leaving 5 bases between them. The CDR3 extends over 13 amino acids. CDR1 is MNHNS, CDR2 SASEGT, per germline. CDR3 sequence reads: CASSGLSGNTIYF. The CDR3 DNA reads as TGTGCCAGCAGTGGTCTTTCTGGAAACACCATATATTTT.

The chain recombines TRBV19 with TRBJ1-1; TRBD1 matches 11 bases. The length of the CDR3 is 14 residues. The germline gives CDR1 LNHDA, CDR2 SQIVND (reference sequence). V was pared by 10 bases and J by 0 bases, with 4 bases of the junction left unmatched. CDR3 nucleotide sequence: TGTGCCATAGGGACAGGGGGGATGAACACTGAAGCTTTCTTT. It specifies CAIGTGGMNTEAFF.

The chain couples TRBV6-5 to TRBJ2-2; D may be TRBD1 (6 bases). CDR3 length: 16 amino acids. Trimming pared 0 bases from V and 2 bases from J, leaving 10 bases between. Germline lookup yields CDR1 MNHEY and CDR2 SVGAGI. Here the CDR3 reads CASSYSTGSNTGELFF. The CDR3 coding sequence is TGTGCCAGCAGTTACTCCACAGGGAGCAACACCGGGGAGCTGTTTTTT.

The V gene is TRBV28, the J gene TRBJ2-7; a possible D gene is TRBD2 (6 bases). Germline V gives CDR1 MDHEN, CDR2 SYDVKM. Trimming pared 6 bases from V and 2 bases from J, leaving 14 bases between. CDR3 length: 14 amino acids. The CDR3 DNA reads as TGTGCCAGCAGCTCGGGGGACTTAGCCTACGAGCAGTACTTC. Its translation is CASSSGDLAYEQYF.

The V call is TRBV10-3, the J call TRBJ2-1; the D is unclear. V lost 2 bases and J lost 8, with 10 bases in between. This CDR3 is built from 13 residues. CDR1 ENHRY and CDR2 SYGVKD come from the germline V gene. The CDR3 is CAISERSGDEQFF. The CDR3 DNA reads TGTGCCATCAGTGAGAGATCGGGTGATGAGCAGTTCTTC.

The chain recombines TRBV2 with TRBJ2-2; TRBD2 is a possible D gene (5 bases). Trimming shortened V by 6 bases and J by 0 bases, and 8 bases separated the two germline ends. Germline V gives CDR1 SNHLY, CDR2 FYNNEI. This CDR3 spans 14 amino acids. The CDR3 DNA reads as TGTGCCAGCAGCAAGGACTCGAACACCGGGGAGCTGTTTTTT. Residues: CASSKDSNTGELFF.

Here the CDR3 reads CASRRGGNTEAFF. CDR3 nucleotides: TGTGCCAGCAGGAGGGGGGGGAACACTGAAGCTTTCTTT. The chain combines TRBV7-3 with TRBJ1-1; D is perhaps TRBD1 (6 bases). V was clipped by 6 bases and J by 1 base, with 9 bases between them. CDR1 SGHTA and CDR2 FQGTGA come from the germline V gene. The CDR3 extends over 13 amino acids.

This clone occurred a few times. J is TRBJ2-7 and V is TRBV5-6, with 8 bases identical to TRBD1. Trimming removed 3 bases from V and 0 bases from J; junction bases left unmatched: 17. The CDR3 is made up of 19 amino acids. Germline V gene data show CDR1 as SGHDT and CDR2 as YYEEEE. CDR3 sequence reads: CASSSDGGQGRIPSYEQYF. The DNA for the CDR3 is TGTGCCAGCAGCTCCGACGGAGGACAGGGTAGGATCCCCTCCTACGAGCAGTACTTC.

V usage is TRBV4-3 and J usage is TRBJ2-5, with D possibly being TRBD2 (5 bases). The CDR3 is 13 amino acids. Trimming shortened V by 4 bases and J by 5 bases, and 11 bases separated the two germline ends. CDR1 LGHNA and CDR2 YSLEER come from the germline V gene. As DNA, the CDR3 is TGCGCCAGCAGCCCGGGGATAGGCGAGACCCAGTACTTC. Protein sequence: CASSPGIGETQYF.